The text below deals with one T cell receptor (beta chain). Its specificity is unknown. Using immunoSEQ multiplex PCR, the repertoire was profiled, and TCRdb retains in-frame clones only, with some absent. The repertoire holds 160,000 or so clones, with 92% as singletons. These data belong to a study of T cell responses to AZD1222 COVID-19 vaccine. Study-level points and caveats: Just a handful of people given AZD1222 tested seropositive at baseline.

This CDR3 has 13 residues. Germline V CDR1 and CDR2: SGHTS, YDEGEE. V lost 3 bases and J 5 bases, leaving 11 bases between the germline ends. J is TRBJ1-1 and V is TRBV5-8; D is ambiguous. The clonotype was recovered from an adult who received the AZD1222 COVID-19 vaccine. The starting material was peripheral blood, obtained 28 days after the second AZD1222 dose. The CDR3, as DNA: TGTGCCAGCAGCTCCGGGCCCAGGACTGAAGCTTTCTTT. Translating it yields CASSSGPRTEAFF.